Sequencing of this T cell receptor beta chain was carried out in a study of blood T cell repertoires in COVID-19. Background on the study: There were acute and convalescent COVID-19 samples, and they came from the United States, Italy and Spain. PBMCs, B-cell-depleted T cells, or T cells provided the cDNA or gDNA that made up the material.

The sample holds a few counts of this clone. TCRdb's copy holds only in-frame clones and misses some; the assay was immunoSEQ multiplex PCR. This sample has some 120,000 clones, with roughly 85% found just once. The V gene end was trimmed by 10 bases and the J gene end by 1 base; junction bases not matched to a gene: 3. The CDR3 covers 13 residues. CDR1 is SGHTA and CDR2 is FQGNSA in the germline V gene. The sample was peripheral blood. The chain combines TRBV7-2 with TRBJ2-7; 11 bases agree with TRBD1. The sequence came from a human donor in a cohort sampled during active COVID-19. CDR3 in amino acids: CAIGQGASYEQYF. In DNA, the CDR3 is TGTGCCATCGGACAGGGGGCGTCCTACGAGCAGTACTTC.